This is a list of T cell receptor beta chains from one sample in a study of cytomegalovirus exposure and HLA in healthy donors. This table comes from immunoSEQ multiplex PCR, and its TCRdb copy is limited to in-frame clones, with some not included. This sample carries about 270,000 clones, around 85% of them seen once, and the ten largest clones take roughly 0.99%. The sample consisted of PBMCs. The receptors were sampled from a woman younger than 30 in good health and CMV-seronegative. Each CDR3 is given with its conserved first and last residue. Fields, in order: V gene, clone size, J gene, D gene, CDR3 DNA, CDR3 protein. D genes are given only for firm matches. The listing skips clone size in some rows; elsewhere it reads once, few, many or a size class.

TRBV9	-	TRBJ2-2	TRBD2	TGTGCCAGCAGCGGACTGACTAGCGGGACCGGGGAGCTGTTTTTT	CASSGLTSGTGELFF
TRBV29-1	-	TRBJ2-5	-	TGCAGCCTTGGGGGGACAATGGGGGAGACCCAGTACTTC	CSLGGTMGETQYF
TRBV18	-	TRBJ1-5	-	TGTGCCAGCTCACCACAGGGGTCGAGCAATCAGCCCCAGCATTTT	CASSPQGSSNQPQHF
TRBV7-2	-	TRBJ2-7	-	TGTGCCAGCAGCTGGCGCCGGGACTCATTTTCCTACGAGCAGTACTTC	CASSWRRDSFSYEQYF
TRBV18	-	TRBJ1-2	-	TGTGCCAGCTCACCACTTCTTGCGGGCCATGGCTACACCTTC	CASSPLLAGHGYTF
TRBV5-1	-	TRBJ1-1	TRBD1	TGCGCCAGCAGCTGGCCCCGACAGGGGAACACTGAAGCTTTCTTT	CASSWPRQGNTEAFF
TRBV5-1	-	TRBJ2-2	-	TGCGCCAGCAGCTTGGCCGACCGGAGCGGGGAGCTGTTTTTT	CASSLADRSGELFF
TRBV5-1	once	TRBJ2-3	TRBD2	TGCGCCAGCAGCCTTGCTAGCGGCCCAGATACGCAGTATTTT	CASSLASGPDTQYF
TRBV27	-	TRBJ2-6	-	TGTGCCAGCAGTTTCGGTCTGGGGGCCAACGTCCTGACTTTC	CASSFGLGANVLTF
TRBV9	-	TRBJ2-2	TRBD2	TGTGCCAGCAGCGTAGGGGGGACTAGTGCCGGGGAGCTGTTTTTT	CASSVGGTSAGELFF
TRBV18	-	TRBJ2-2	TRBD2	TGTGCCAGCTCACCTGGACTAGCGGGACCCGGGGAGCTGTTTTTT	CASSPGLAGPGELFF
TRBV6-6	-	TRBJ1-1	TRBD1	TGTGCCAGCACCGACAGGTGGGACAGGGCTGAAGCTTTCTTT	CASTDRWDRAEAFF
TRBV5-6	-	TRBJ1-2	TRBD1	TGTGCCAGCAGTTCGGGACAGACGATCTATGGCTACACCTTC	CASSSGQTIYGYTF
TRBV5-1	-	TRBJ1-4	TRBD1	TGCGCCAGCACTCAGGGACAGGAGAATGAAAAACTGTTTTTT	CASTQGQENEKLFF
TRBV10-2	-	TRBJ2-3	TRBD2	TGCGCCAGCAGTGATCCGGGACTAGCGGGAGGGCCCGTCACAGATACGCAGTATTTT	CASSDPGLAGGPVTDTQYF
TRBV4-3	-	TRBJ1-4	TRBD1	TGCGCCAGCAGCCTTTCAGGGGGCAATGAAAAACTGTTTTTT	CASSLSGGNEKLFF
TRBV2	-	TRBJ1-5	-	TGTGCCAGCAGTGAAACTTTGGGGGCCGGGCAGCCCCAGCATTTT	CASSETLGAGQPQHF
TRBV7-7	-	TRBJ1-1	-	TGTGCTAGCAGCTTAGTCCAGAACACTGAAGCTTTCTTT	CASSLVQNTEAFF
TRBV9	-	TRBJ1-2	-	TGTGCCAGCAGCGGCAATCCCAGGGCCCTAGGCTATGGCTACACCTTC	CASSGNPRALGYGYTF
TRBV4-1	-	TRBJ2-3	TRBD2	TGCGCCAGCAGCCAAGGACGACTAGCGGGGGAAACAGATACGCAGTATTTT	CASSQGRLAGETDTQYF
TRBV18	-	TRBJ1-2	TRBD1	TGTGCCAGCTCGTCCGACAGGGACTATGGCTACACCTTC	CASSSDRDYGYTF
TRBV27	-	TRBJ2-7	-	TGTGCCAGCAGCACACCACAGGGACGTACGTTCAAGCAGTACTTC	CASSTPQGRTFKQYF
TRBV7-9	-	TRBJ1-1	-	TGTGCCAGCAGCTTTCCCGTCCGGGACACTGAAGCTTTCTTT	CASSFPVRDTEAFF
TRBV9	-	TRBJ2-3	-	TGTGCCAGCAGCACCTCACTAGAGGAAACTAGCAATACGCAGTATTTT	CASSTSLEETSNTQYF
TRBV10-1	-	TRBJ2-7	-	TGCGCCAGCAGCCCGGGATCGGACGAGCAGTACTTC	CASSPGSDEQYF
TRBV2	-	TRBJ1-4	-	TGTGCCAGCAGTGAAGCAGGGGCTAATGAAAAACTGTTTTTT	CASSEAGANEKLFF
TRBV9	-	TRBJ2-7	-	TGTGCCAGCAGCGTAGAGGAGGGGAGCGTTTACGAGCAGTACTTC	CASSVEEGSVYEQYF
TRBV11-3	-	TRBJ2-7	-	TGTGCCAGCAGCTTCATGCTGGACAGCTACGAGCAGTACTTC	CASSFMLDSYEQYF
TRBV9	-	TRBJ1-1	-	TGTGCCAGCAGCGTAGGGGCCTTGAACACTGAAGCTTTCTTT	CASSVGALNTEAFF
TRBV6-6	-	TRBJ2-1	-	TGTGCCAGCAGGGTATCCGGGCGCACAGGTGAGCAGTTCTTC	CASRVSGRTGEQFF
TRBV5-6	-	TRBJ2-7	-	TGTGCCAGCAGCTTGCCCGGGAACGAGCAGTACTTC	CASSLPGNEQYF
TRBV10-3	-	TRBJ1-2	TRBD1	TGTGCCATCAGCGAGGACAGGGACTATGGCTACACCTTC	CAISEDRDYGYTF
TRBV11-3	-	TRBJ2-1	TRBD2	TGTGCCAGCGGCCGAGCGGGAGGGCCTCGTGATGAGCAGTTCTTC	CASGRAGGPRDEQFF
TRBV5-6	-	TRBJ2-3	-	TGTGCCAGCAGCTTAGGGGACTTAGATACGCAGTATTTT	CASSLGDLDTQYF
TRBV30	-	TRBJ2-1	-	TGTGCCTGGAACCGGGGGAATGAGCAGTTCTTC	CAWNRGNEQFF
TRBV29-1	once	TRBJ1-3	TRBD1	TGCAGCGTTGGGACAGGGGGAGGTGGAAACACCATATATTTT	CSVGTGGGGNTIYF
TRBV15	few	TRBJ2-7	-	TGTGCCACCAGCTCGCCCGAGGAGGATTACGAGCAGTACTTC	CATSSPEEDYEQYF
TRBV5-1	-	TRBJ1-3	TRBD1	TGCGCCAGCAGCTTGCAGGGGGTTCTCTCTGGAAACACCATATATTTT	CASSLQGVLSGNTIYF
TRBV6-4	-	TRBJ1-2	TRBD1	TGTGCCAGCAGTGACTCGTATATGACAGGGAATCACTATGGCTACACCTTC	CASSDSYMTGNHYGYTF
TRBV10-3	-	TRBJ2-7	TRBD1	TGTGCCATCAGTGAGCGGACAGGGGGCGAGCAGTACTTC	CAISERTGGEQYF
TRBV9	-	TRBJ1-1	-	TGTGCCAGCAGCGTTACCGGGACACTGAACACTGAAGCTTTCTTT	CASSVTGTLNTEAFF
TRBV27	-	TRBJ2-7	TRBD2	TGTGCCAGCAGTTTAAGCGGGGTTAACGAGCAGTACTTC	CASSLSGVNEQYF
TRBV19	many	TRBJ1-2	TRBD1	TGTGCCAGTAGTGGACAGGGGAACTATGGCTACACCTTC	CASSGQGNYGYTF
TRBV5-1	once	TRBJ1-2	-	TGCGCCAGCAGCTTGGCCGCCAGGGATGACGGCTACACCTTC	CASSLAARDDGYTF
TRBV7-3	-	TRBJ2-1	TRBD2	TGTGCCAGCAGCTCCACCGGGACTAGATTCAATGAGCAGTTCTTC	CASSSTGTRFNEQFF
TRBV2	once	TRBJ1-1	-	TGTGCCAGCAGTGCCCCAGTCTTCATGAACACTGAAGCTTTCTTT	CASSAPVFMNTEAFF